This T cell receptor (beta chain) was identified in a study of neoadjuvant nivolumab and ipilimumab in lung cancer (TCRdb year 2020). Regarding the study in general: Nivolumab was given at 3 mg/kg intravenously on days 1, 15 and 29, and the combination arm added ipilimumab 1 mg/kg on day 1 only. The primary endpoint of the trial was the rate of major pathologic response (MPR) in the intention-to-treat population of each study arm. Seven patients had matched pretherapy and resected tumor pairs analyzed, with four treated with nivolumab and three with nivolumab plus ipilimumab. A total of roughly 45 patients with operable NSCLC were treated in the trial, with approximately 23 randomized to nivolumab monotherapy and 21 randomized to nivolumab plus ipilimumab. TCR repertoires in pretherapy (baseline) peripheral blood were compared with TCR repertoires in tumors resected at surgery after neoadjuvant immune checkpoint blockade. Results the study describes overall, beyond this receptor: A small number of samples was subjected to TCR sequencing. No significant correlation was found between TCR clonality and pathologic tumor regression, and only a single major-pathologic-response sample was available for the analysis of TCR clonality versus pathologic tumor regression. Tumor T-cell richness and clonality rose from pretherapy to surgery in three of three dual-therapy tumors but in only two of four nivolumab-treated tumors. Pretherapy blood TCR richness correlated positively with richness in tumors resected after neoadjuvant therapy (Spearman R ~ 0.8). Resected tumors had greater TCR richness and clonality than tumor-adjacent uninvolved lung, and increases were observed in more dual-therapy-treated tumors.

Library preparation used the immunoSEQ multiplex PCR assay. The published analysis was carried out like this. Repertoires were summarized by richness and clonality, and significantly expanded and contracted clones were identified between pre- and post-therapy samples. This is the immuneACCESS table as TCRdb keeps it, with only in-frame sequences that have V and J called. A part of the clones is gone; compared with another copy, unresolved V genes explain less than half, and the rest is unexplained. V, J and clone size are those of that table, while D and trimming were read from the DNA. The table for this sample lists 8,500 to 10,000 clones; roughly three quarters of them were counted only once. The top ten clonotypes cover 7.5% of the sample. In regard to this clone: The antigen this receptor binds is unknown. Base qualities are missing; no much larger clone stands one base away.

V lost 4 bases and J lost 5 bases; the stretch between them is 18 bases long. The CDR3 spans 15 residues, from the cysteine through the phenylalanine. The kept DNA is CDR3 alone, 45 bases in frame from the first base. From the germline V gene, CDR1 is SGHAT and CDR2 is FQNNGV. In light of the paper, this sample's time point label describes: at surgical resection after neoadjuvant nivolumab +/- ipilimumab. Samples came from the phase 2 randomized NEOSTAR trial, which tested neoadjuvant nivolumab or nivolumab plus ipilimumab followed by surgery in operable NSCLC. The V and J genes are TRBV11-2 and TRBJ2-7; the D gene is perhaps TRBD2, on 6 matching bases. Sequences were derived from tumor tissue, sampled after neoadjuvant nivolumab, alone or with ipilimumab, at or shortly before surgery. The clonotype comes from an adult with non-small cell lung cancer. Some clones in this sample may be carry-over from other donors' samples. The nucleotide sequence reads as follows: TGTGCCAGCAGCTACCTAGGTGCGGGGCGGAACGAGCAGTACTTC. It translates to CASSYLGAGRNEQYF.